The 32 T cell receptor beta chains reported below all come from one sample, sequenced in a study of blood T cell repertoires in COVID-19. Sequencing was performed with immunoSEQ multiplex PCR; in TCRdb, only in-frame clones are kept and a portion is missing. The sample records 150,000 to 200,000 clones, about 85% being singletons. Specimen: peripheral blood. These receptors were collected from a man aged 40-49 years with acute or convalescent COVID-19.

The V call is TRBV29-1, the J call TRBJ2-3, with D possibly being TRBD1 (7 bases). CDR3 length: 12 amino acids. Looked up from germline, CDR1 is SQVTM and CDR2 is ANQGSEA. The V end lost 3 bases, the J end lost 5 bases, and 9 bases lay between the germline ends. Here the CDR3 reads CSVDRGEDTQYF. In DNA form, the CDR3 reads TGCAGCGTTGACAGGGGGGAAGATACGCAGTATTTT.

V is TRBV5-1 and J is TRBJ1-1; D remains ambiguous. The CDR3 is made up of 14 amino acids. From germline, CDR1 is SGHRS and CDR2 YFSETQ. The V end lost 4 bases, the J end lost 0 bases, and 10 bases lay between the germline ends. CDR3 amino acids: CASSINTLNTEAFF. CDR3 DNA sequence: TGCGCCAGCAGCATCAACACACTGAACACTGAAGCTTTCTTT.

With regard to this clone: At one end the junction does not follow the germline gene, possibly because of a read error. The chain recombines TRBV6-5 with TRBJ1-4; 9 bases are shared with TRBD1. In germline, CDR1 is MNHEY, CDR2 SVGAGI. The CDR3 has 14 amino acids. The CDR3 DNA follows: TGTGCCAGCAGCACGGGACAGGGTAATGGAAAACTGTTTTTT. It yields the protein CASSTGQGNGKLFF.

This clone was picked up one time. This chain uses TRBV7-3 with TRBJ1-1, with a possible D match to TRBD1 (6 bases). The V and J ends lost 8 bases and 4 bases respectively, with 17 bases between them. Per germline, CDR1 SGHTA and CDR2 FQGTGA. The CDR3 has 14 amino acids. The CDR3 loop is CASSPRGFVTEAFF. As DNA, the CDR3 is TGTGCCAGCTCACCCAGGGGTTTCGTCACTGAAGCTTTCTTT.

J is TRBJ2-7 and V is TRBV30; 7 bases match TRBD1. The CDR3 is 13 residues long. Germline assignment: CDR1 GTSNPN and CDR2 SVGIG (reference sequence). The V and J ends lost 3 bases and 4 bases, in that order; junction bases with no gene match: 6. The CDR3, as DNA: TGTGCCTGGAGGCAGACAGGGTTTTACGAGCAGTACTTC. This encodes CAWRQTGFYEQYF.

The CDR3 spells CASSPRQARGRMNTEAFF. CDR3 in DNA: TGTGCCAGCAGCCCTCGACAGGCTAGAGGCAGAATGAACACTGAAGCTTTCTTT. This sequence joins TRBV5-6 and TRBJ1-1; possible D gene TRBD1, 6 bases. The V end lost 4 bases, the J end lost 0 bases, and 22 bases lay between the germline ends. The CDR3 extends over 18 amino acids. Per the germline V gene, CDR1 is SGHDT and CDR2 is YYEEEE.

V gene TRBV30 combines with J gene TRBJ2-5; TRBD1 agrees at 11 bases. J was trimmed by 1 base and V by 2 bases; bases with no gene match: 3. The CDR3 runs 15 residues. Germline V CDR1 and CDR2: GTSNPN, SVGIG (reference sequence). CDR3 DNA: TGTGCCTGGAGTCCAGGACAGGGGGCCCAAGAGACCCAGTACTTC. It is translated as CAWSPGQGAQETQYF.

The CDR3 spells CASSSPGQVADGELFF. The CDR3 coding sequence is TGTGCCAGCAGTTCGCCGGGACAGGTAGCTGACGGGGAGCTGTTTTTT. The chain combines TRBV6-7 with TRBJ2-2, with 8 bases lining up with TRBD1. TRBV6-7 is treated as an ORF (open reading frame) with a function not yet certain. Trimming took 4 bases from V and 7 from J; bases not matched to a gene: 11. This CDR3 spans 16 amino acids.

The chain carries TRBV5-5 and TRBJ1-5, with TRBD1 identical over 8 bases. J lost 5 bases, V lost 4 bases, and 5 bases had no gene match. Germline CDR1 is SGHKS and CDR2 is YYEKEE (reference sequence). The CDR3 spans 14 residues. The CDR3 sequence: CASSQGQGYQPQHF. CDR3 bases: TGTGCCAGCAGCCAAGGACAGGGCTATCAGCCCCAGCATTTT.

This sequence joins TRBV12-3 or TRBV12-4 and TRBJ2-1; D is perhaps TRBD2 (6 bases). The CDR3 covers 13 residues. The V end was cut by 5 bases, the J end by 5 bases, with 10 bases between. This chain's CDR3 is CASSGEANNEQFF. The CDR3 region has the DNA TGTGCCAGCAGTGGGGAGGCGAACAATGAGCAGTTCTTC.

V and J are TRBV11-2 and TRBJ2-2, with TRBD1 as a possible D gene (5 bases). This CDR3 is 17 amino acids long. Germline V CDR1 and CDR2: SGHAT, FQNNGV. V lost 1 base to trimming and J lost 4 bases, with 16 bases between them. The CDR3 region is CASSLGLGRVGTGELFF. DNA for the CDR3: TGTGCCAGCAGCTTAGGTCTCGGCAGGGTAGGCACCGGGGAGCTGTTTTTT.

This chain joins TRBV7-9 and TRBJ1-2, with 10 bases identical to TRBD1. The CDR3 has 14 amino acids. The junction had 3 bases not matched to a gene; V was cut back by 5 bases and J by 3 bases. The germline V gene encodes CDR1 SEHNR and CDR2 FQNEAQ (reference sequence). DNA for the CDR3: TGTGCCAGCAGCAGACAGGGGGCGGACTATGGCTACACCTTC. Its protein product is CASSRQGADYGYTF.

This clone was observed once. This chain uses TRBV30 with TRBJ2-2; TRBD2 aligns across 7 bases. The V and J ends lost 1 base and 3 bases, in that order; junction bases with no gene match: 5. CDR1 and CDR2 (germline): GTSNPN, SVGIG (reference sequence). The CDR3 runs to 15 residues. The CDR3 DNA follows: TGTGCCTGGAGTGGAGCGGGGCGATACACCGGGGAGCTGTTTTTT. This sequence encodes CAWSGAGRYTGELFF. The whole variable domain, filled in from reference TRBV30 and TRBJ2-2, reads SQTIHQWPATLVQPVGSPLSLECTVEGTSNPNLYWYRQAAGRGLQLLFYSVGIGQISSEVPQNLSASRPQDRQFILSSKKLLLSDSGFYLCAWSGAGRYTGELFFGEGSRLTVL.

This rearrangement joins TRBV7-2 to TRBJ2-5; 15 bases are a match to TRBD2. The V gene end was trimmed by 4 bases and the J gene end by 10 bases; junction bases not matched to a gene: 4. CDR1 and CDR2 (germline): SGHTA, FQGNSA. The CDR3 runs to 14 residues. This chain's CDR3 is CASSSWTSGGVQYF. The CDR3 nucleotides are TGTGCCAGCAGCTCTTGGACTAGCGGGGGGGTCCAGTACTTC.

The chain recombines TRBV12-5 with TRBJ2-7; D ambiguous. Between the trimmed V and J ends, which lost 9 bases and 3 bases, there was a span of 9 bases. The CDR3 totals 11 residues. Looked up from germline, CDR1 is LGHNT and CDR2 is FRNRAP. CDR3 in DNA: TGTGCTAGCAGGAAATACTACGAGCAGTACTTC. Translating it yields CASRKYYEQYF.

V is TRBV7-9 and J is TRBJ2-1; D may be TRBD2 (6 bases). Germline lookup yields CDR1 SEHNR and CDR2 FQNEAQ (reference sequence). The CDR3 is 16 amino acids. Trimming removed 2 bases at V and 7 bases at J, with 18 bases between. The CDR3 coding sequence is TGTGCCAGCAGCTTATTCCCAGCGGGTCCGCCTAATGAGCAGTTCTTC. Amino acid sequence: CASSLFPAGPPNEQFF.

J is TRBJ2-7 and V is TRBV7-9; 8 bases line up with TRBD1. Trimming removed 4 bases from V and 1 base from J; junction bases left unmatched: 3. CDR1 is SEHNR, CDR2 FQNEAQ, per germline (reference sequence). The CDR3 covers 14 residues. CDR3 sequence reads: CASSYGQGSYEQYF. The CDR3 nucleotides read TGTGCCAGCAGCTATGGACAGGGTTCCTACGAGCAGTACTTC.

The rearrangement uses TRBV9 and TRBJ1-6, with TRBD1 matching over 10 bases. The germline V gene has CDR1 SGDLS and CDR2 YYNGEE. This CDR3 has 16 amino acids. J was trimmed by 7 bases and V by 1 base; bases with no gene match: 5. CDR3 amino acids: CASSVSPGQGNSPLHF. The DNA of the CDR3 is TGTGCCAGCAGCGTAAGTCCGGGACAGGGGAATTCACCCCTCCACTTT. The whole variable domain, remainder taken from reference TRBV9 and TRBJ1-6, is DSGVTQTPKHLITATGQRVTLRCSPRSGDLSVYWYQQSLDQGLQFLIQYYNGEERAKGNILERFSAQQFPDLHSELNLSSLELGDSALYFCASSVSPGQGNSPLHFGNGTRLTVT.

This clone was counted a single time. The rearrangement links TRBV14 to TRBJ1-1; 11 bases line up with TRBD1. The CDR3 extends over 18 amino acids. Germline CDR1 reads SGHDN; CDR2 reads FVKESK. V lost 3 bases to trimming and J lost 1 base; unmatched junction nucleotides: 10. CDR3 loop: CASSHLRGQGERNTEAFF. CDR3 coding DNA: TGTGCCAGCAGCCACCTACGGGGACAGGGGGAAAGGAACACTGAAGCTTTCTTT.

J is TRBJ1-5 and V is TRBV18, with 7 bases fitting TRBD1. Germline V gene data show CDR1 as KGHSH and CDR2 as LQKENI. This CDR3 is 15 amino acids long. V dropped 3 bases and J dropped 2; count of bases not matched to a gene: 4. The CDR3 bases are TGTGCCAGCTCACCGGGCAGGGGGGGCAATCAGCCCCAGCATTTT. Its protein is CASSPGRGGNQPQHF.

The chain uses TRBV23-1 and TRBJ2-7; a weak D match, TRBD1 (5 bases). TRBV23-1 is an ORF, and what it does is uncertain. Trimming took off 2 bases at V and 2 bases at J, with 13 bases between the two ends. The CDR3 runs 15 residues. CDR3 amino acids: CASSQQGYRPYEQYF. The CDR3 DNA sequence: TGCGCCAGCAGTCAACAGGGTTATCGTCCCTACGAGCAGTACTTC.

The chain uses TRBV12-1 and TRBJ2-1; TRBD2 is taken as the D call from the table, unchecked against the DNA. TRBV12-1 corresponds to a pseudogene. The CDR3 covers 15 residues. CDR3 bases: TGTGCCAGCAGCTTTCAGACTAGCGGGCCCGGCGAGCAGTTCTTC. Translated, it gives CASSFQTSGPGEQFF.

This clone has only one observation. CDR3 in amino acids: CASSPPSMPDTEAFF. In nucleotides, the CDR3 is TGTGCCAGCTCACCACCGAGCATGCCGGACACTGAAGCTTTCTTT. V usage is TRBV18 and J usage is TRBJ1-1, with D hard to call. This CDR3 is 15 amino acids long. Trimming removed 0 bases at V and 3 bases at J, with 11 bases between. Germline CDR1 is KGHSH and CDR2 is LQKENI.

In regard to this clone: The same CDR3 arises from other DNA sequences in this sample as well. V and J are TRBV7-9 and TRBJ2-3, with 9 positions matching TRBD2. Germline CDR1 SEHNR, CDR2 FQNEAQ (reference sequence). The CDR3 has 16 amino acids. J gave up 0 bases and V 3 bases, and 4 bases lay outside the gene matches. The CDR3 is CASSLFLAGSTDTQYF. The CDR3 DNA is TGTGCCAGCAGCTTGTTTCTAGCGGGGAGCACAGATACGCAGTATTTT. The full variable domain, with the rest looked up from reference TRBV7-9 and TRBJ2-3, is DTGVSQNPRHKITKRGQNVTFRCDPISEHNRLYWYRQTLGQGPEFLTYFQNEAQLEKSRLLSDRFSAERPKGSFSTLEIQRTEQGDSAMYLCASSLFLAGSTDTQYFGPGTRLTVL.

The genes are TRBV9 and TRBJ2-1; TRBD1 aligns across 8 bases. With 3 bases clipped from V and 8 bases from J, the junction kept 13 bases outside the gene matches. This CDR3 is 16 amino acids long. The germline V gene encodes CDR1 SGDLS and CDR2 YYNGEE. DNA of the CDR3: TGTGCCAGCAGCGCGAACAGGGGGTTTGAGTTCGATGAGCAGTTCTTC. This encodes CASSANRGFEFDEQFF. The full variable domain, completed using reference TRBV9 and TRBJ2-1, is DSGVTQTPKHLITATGQRVTLRCSPRSGDLSVYWYQQSLDQGLQFLIQYYNGEERAKGNILERFSAQQFPDLHSELNLSSLELGDSALYFCASSANRGFEFDEQFFGPGTRLTVL.

This chain links TRBV7-9 with TRBJ1-6; TRBD1 is a possible D gene (5 bases). CDR3 size: 17 residues. Per the germline V gene, CDR1 is SEHNR and CDR2 is FQNEAQ (reference sequence). Trimming removed 2 bases from V and 2 bases from J, with 13 bases in between. The CDR3 reads CASSLPVAGPYNSPLHF. CDR3 in DNA: TGTGCCAGCAGCTTACCCGTCGCAGGGCCCTATAATTCACCCCTCCACTTT.

The V and J genes are TRBV7-9 and TRBJ1-5; TRBD1 agrees at 9 bases. Trimming cost V 3 bases and J 5 bases; bases outside gene matches: 2. The CDR3 contains 14 residues. The germline CDR1 and CDR2 sequences are SEHNR and FQNEAQ (reference sequence). The CDR3 nucleotides read TGTGCCAGCAGCTTGGGACAGGGTTATCAGCCCCAGCATTTT. Protein product: CASSLGQGYQPQHF.

The chain couples TRBV30 to TRBJ1-1, with 8 bases aligning to TRBD1. The CDR3 is made up of 14 amino acids. Germline V gene data show CDR1 as GTSNPN and CDR2 as SVGIG (reference sequence). J was trimmed by 4 bases and V by 3 bases; bases with no gene match: 7. The CDR3, as DNA: TGTGCCTGGAGAACGACAGACAGGGGCACTGAAGCTTTCTTT. It yields the protein CAWRTTDRGTEAFF.

V gene TRBV10-3 combines with J gene TRBJ1-6; 7 bases align to TRBD1. Germline values: CDR1 ENHRY, CDR2 SYGVKD. With V trimmed by 11 bases and J by 0 bases, 4 bases remained unmatched. This CDR3 is 14 amino acids long. The CDR3 sequence is CASWDSSYNSPLHF. CDR3 coding DNA: TGTGCCTCCTGGGACAGCTCCTATAATTCACCCCTCCACTTT.

With respect to this clone: The sample carries other DNA sequences with the same CDR3. The chain links TRBV5-1 to TRBJ1-1; D remains ambiguous. Germline values: CDR1 SGHRS, CDR2 YFSETQ. CDR3 length: 14 amino acids. V was cut by 0 bases and J by 0 bases, with 6 bases left in between. CDR3: CASSLVGVNTEAFF. The DNA of the CDR3 is TGCGCCAGCAGCTTGGTAGGAGTGAACACTGAAGCTTTCTTT.

The J gene is TRBJ1-6, the V gene TRBV19, with D possibly TRBD1 on 5 matching bases. V shed 8 bases and J shed 7 bases, with 15 bases lying between them. This CDR3 has 14 residues. Germline CDR1 is LNHDA and CDR2 is SQIVND (reference sequence). CDR3: CASSPGLGNSPLHF. CDR3 coding DNA: TGTGCCAGTTCCCCGGGACTGGGGAATTCACCCCTCCACTTT.

The CDR3 DNA sequence: TGTGCCAGCAGTTTCCTCTTCGGGGGGGCCCGAGATACGCAGTATTTT. Protein sequence: CASSFLFGGARDTQYF. This chain joins TRBV28 and TRBJ2-3, with 8 bases identical to TRBD2. This CDR3 region has 16 residues. V was pared by 3 bases and J by 5 bases, with 10 bases of the junction left unmatched. CDR1 and CDR2 (germline): MDHEN, SYDVKM.